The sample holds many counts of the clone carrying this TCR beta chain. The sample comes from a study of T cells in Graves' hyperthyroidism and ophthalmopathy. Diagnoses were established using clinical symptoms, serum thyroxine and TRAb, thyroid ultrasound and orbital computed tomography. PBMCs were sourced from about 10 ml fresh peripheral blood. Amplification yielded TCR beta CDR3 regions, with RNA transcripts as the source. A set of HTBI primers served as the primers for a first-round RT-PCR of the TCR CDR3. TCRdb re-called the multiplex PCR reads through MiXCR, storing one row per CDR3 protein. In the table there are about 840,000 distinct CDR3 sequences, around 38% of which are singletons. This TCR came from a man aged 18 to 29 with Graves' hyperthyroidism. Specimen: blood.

This chain's CDR3 is CASSLESVSYEQYF. The CDR3 coding sequence is TGTGCCAGCAGCTTAGAGAGTGTCTCCTACGAGCAGTACTTC. The chain joins TRBV7-6 to TRBJ2-7; D call uncertain. CDR3 size: 14 residues. Germline V CDR1 and CDR2: SGHVS, FNYEAQ. Trimming pared 1 base from V and 0 bases from J, leaving 7 bases between.